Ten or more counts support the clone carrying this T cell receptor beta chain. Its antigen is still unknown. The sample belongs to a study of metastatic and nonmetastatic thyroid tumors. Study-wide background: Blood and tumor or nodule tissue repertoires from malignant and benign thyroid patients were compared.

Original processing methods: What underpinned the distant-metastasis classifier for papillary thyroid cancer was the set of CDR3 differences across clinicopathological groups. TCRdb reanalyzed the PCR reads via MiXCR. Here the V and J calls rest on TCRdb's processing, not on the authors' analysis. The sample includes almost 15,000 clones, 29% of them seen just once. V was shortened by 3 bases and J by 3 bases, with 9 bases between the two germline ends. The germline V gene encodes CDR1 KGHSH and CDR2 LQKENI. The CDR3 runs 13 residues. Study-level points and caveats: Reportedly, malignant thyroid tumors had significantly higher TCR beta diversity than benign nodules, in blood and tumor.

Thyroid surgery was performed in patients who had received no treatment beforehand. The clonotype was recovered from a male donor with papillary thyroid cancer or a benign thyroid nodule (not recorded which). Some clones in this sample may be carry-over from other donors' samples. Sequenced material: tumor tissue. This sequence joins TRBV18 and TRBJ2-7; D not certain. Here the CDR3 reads CASSPTVDYEQYF. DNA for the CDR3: TGTGCCAGCTCACCCACAGTGGACTACGAGCAGTACTTC.